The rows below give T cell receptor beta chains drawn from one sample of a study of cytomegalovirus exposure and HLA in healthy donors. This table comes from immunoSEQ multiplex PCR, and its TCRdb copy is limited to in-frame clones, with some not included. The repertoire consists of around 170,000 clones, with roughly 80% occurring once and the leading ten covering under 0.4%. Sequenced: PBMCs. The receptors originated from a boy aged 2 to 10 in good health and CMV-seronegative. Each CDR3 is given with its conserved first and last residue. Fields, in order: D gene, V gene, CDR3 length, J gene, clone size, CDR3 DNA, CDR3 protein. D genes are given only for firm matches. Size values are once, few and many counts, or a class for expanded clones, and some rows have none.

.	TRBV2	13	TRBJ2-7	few	TGTGCCAGCAGTGGGACAGACTCCTACGAGCAGTACTTC	CASSGTDSYEQYF
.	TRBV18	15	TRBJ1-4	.	TGTGCCAGCTCACCGGGCGCGGGCCAAAATGAAAAACTGTTTTTT	CASSPGAGQNEKLFF
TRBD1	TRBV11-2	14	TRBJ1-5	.	TGTGCCAGCAGCTATACAGGGGTGGGGCAGCCCCAGCATTTT	CASSYTGVGQPQHF
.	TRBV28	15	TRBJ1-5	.	TGTGCCAGCAGTTTACAGGGAGGATATGGACAGCCCCAGCATTTT	CASSLQGGYGQPQHF
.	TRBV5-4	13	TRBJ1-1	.	TGTGCCAGCAGCGGTACAGAGAACACTGAAGCTTTCTTT	CASSGTENTEAFF
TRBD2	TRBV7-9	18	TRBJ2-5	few	TGTGCCAGCAGCTTAGCTCGACTAGCGGGAGCAGGGGAAGAGACCCAGTACTTC	CASSLARLAGAGEETQYF
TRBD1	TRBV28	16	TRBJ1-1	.	TGTGCCAGCAGTCAATACAGGGGTGGTAGCAACACTGAAGCTTTCTTT	CASSQYRGGSNTEAFF
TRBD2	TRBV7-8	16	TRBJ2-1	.	TGTGCCAGCAGCCTGCCTAGCGGGAGGACCTACAATGAGCAGTTCTTC	CASSLPSGRTYNEQFF
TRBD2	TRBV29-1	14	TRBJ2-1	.	TGCAGCGTAGTAGCGGGAGGGCCCTCCAATGAGCAGTTCTTC	CSVVAGGPSNEQFF
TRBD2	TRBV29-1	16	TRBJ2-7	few	TGCAGCGTTGAAGACTTCGCGGGAGGACCATCCTACGAGCAGTACTTC	CSVEDFAGGPSYEQYF
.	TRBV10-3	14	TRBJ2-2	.	TGTGCCATCAGTGGAGGGCCCCGTCTCGGGGAGCTGTTTTTT	CAISGGPRLGELFF
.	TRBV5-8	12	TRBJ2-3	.	TGTGCCAGCAGCTCGTGGGCGGGTACGCAGTATTTT	CASSSWAGTQYF
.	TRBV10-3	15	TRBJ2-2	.	TGTGCCATCAGTGGACGGGACATCGTCACCGGGGAGCTGTTTTTT	CAISGRDIVTGELFF
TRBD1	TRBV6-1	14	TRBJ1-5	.	TGTGTAGCCTTAGAGACAGGGGTTTATCAGCCCCAGCATTTT	CVALETGVYQPQHF
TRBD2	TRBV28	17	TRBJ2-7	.	TGTGCCAGCAGTTCAACCAACGGACTAGCGGGCGCCTACGAGCAGTACTTC	CASSSTNGLAGAYEQYF
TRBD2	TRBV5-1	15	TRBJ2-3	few	TGCGCCAGCAGCCCGTGGACTAGCGGGACAGATACGCAGTATTTT	CASSPWTSGTDTQYF
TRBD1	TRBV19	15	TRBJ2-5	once	TGTGCCACCACGGGGTGGACAGGGGGTCTGGAGACCCAGTACTTC	CATTGWTGGLETQYF
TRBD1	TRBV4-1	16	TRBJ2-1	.	TGCGCCAGCAGCCAACCTATCCGGGACAGGAGAAATGAGCAGTTCTTC	CASSQPIRDRRNEQFF
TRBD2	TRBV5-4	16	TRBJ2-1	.	TGTGCCAGCAGCCCTAAGATAGCGGGAGGGTTAATTGAGCAGTTCTTC	CASSPKIAGGLIEQFF
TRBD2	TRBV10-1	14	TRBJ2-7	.	TGCGCCAGCAGCGGGAGGGAGGGCTCCTACGAGCAGTACTTC	CASSGREGSYEQYF
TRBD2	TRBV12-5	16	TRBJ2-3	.	TGTGCTAGTGGTTCGGGGCTAGCGGCTAGCACAGATACGCAGTATTTT	CASGSGLAASTDTQYF
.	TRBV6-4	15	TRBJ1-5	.	TGTGCCAGCAGAGAGGACTTCAATAGCAATCAGCCCCAGCATTTT	CASREDFNSNQPQHF
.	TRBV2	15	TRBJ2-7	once	TGTGCCAGCAGTGGGAGACGCCGAATCGGCTACGAGCAGTACTTC	CASSGRRRIGYEQYF